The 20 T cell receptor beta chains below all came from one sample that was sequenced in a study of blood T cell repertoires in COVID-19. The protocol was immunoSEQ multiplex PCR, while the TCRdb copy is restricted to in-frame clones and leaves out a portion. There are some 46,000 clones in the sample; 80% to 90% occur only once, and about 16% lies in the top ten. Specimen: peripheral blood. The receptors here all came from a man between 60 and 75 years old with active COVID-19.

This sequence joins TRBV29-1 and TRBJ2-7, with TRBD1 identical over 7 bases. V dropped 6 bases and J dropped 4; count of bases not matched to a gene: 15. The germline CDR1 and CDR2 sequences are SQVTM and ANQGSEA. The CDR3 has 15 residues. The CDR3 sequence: CSVSGTDRTSYEQYF. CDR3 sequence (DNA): TGCAGCGTCTCCGGGACAGATCGGACTTCGTACGAGCAGTACTTC.

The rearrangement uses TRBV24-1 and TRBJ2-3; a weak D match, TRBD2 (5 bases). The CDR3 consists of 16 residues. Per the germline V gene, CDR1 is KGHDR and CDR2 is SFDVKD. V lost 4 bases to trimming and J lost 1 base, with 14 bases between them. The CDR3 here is CATSETGTGGTDTQYF. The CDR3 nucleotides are TGTGCCACCAGTGAGACGGGAACTGGGGGCACAGATACGCAGTATTTT.

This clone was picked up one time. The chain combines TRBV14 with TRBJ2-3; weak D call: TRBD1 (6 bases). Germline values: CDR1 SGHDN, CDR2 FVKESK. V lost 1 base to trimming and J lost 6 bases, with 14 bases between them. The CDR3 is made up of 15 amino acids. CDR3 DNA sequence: TGTGCCAGCAGCCAAGTCGCAGGGGCTTTGGATACGCAGTATTTT. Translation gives CASSQVAGALDTQYF.

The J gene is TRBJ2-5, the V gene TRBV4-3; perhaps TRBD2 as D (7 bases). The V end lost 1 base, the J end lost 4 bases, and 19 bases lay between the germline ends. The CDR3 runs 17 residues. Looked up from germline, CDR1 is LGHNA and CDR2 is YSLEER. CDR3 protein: CASSQGSEGGPGETQYF. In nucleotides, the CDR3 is TGCGCCAGCAGCCAAGGGAGTGAGGGGGGGCCGGGAGAGACCCAGTACTTC.

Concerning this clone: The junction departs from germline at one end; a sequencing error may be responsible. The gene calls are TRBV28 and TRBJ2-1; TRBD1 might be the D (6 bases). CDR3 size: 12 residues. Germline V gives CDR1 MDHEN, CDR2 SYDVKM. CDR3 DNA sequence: TGTGCCAGCCGCGGCCCGCACAGGGAAATGATCTTC. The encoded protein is CASRGPHREMIF.

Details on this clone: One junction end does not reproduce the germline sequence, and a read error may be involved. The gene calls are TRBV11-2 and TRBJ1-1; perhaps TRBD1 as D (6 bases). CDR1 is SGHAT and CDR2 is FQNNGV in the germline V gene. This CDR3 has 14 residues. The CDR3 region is CASSVDRPNTEAFF. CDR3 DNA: TGTGCCAGCAGCGTAGACAGGCCGAACACTGAAGCTTTCTTT.

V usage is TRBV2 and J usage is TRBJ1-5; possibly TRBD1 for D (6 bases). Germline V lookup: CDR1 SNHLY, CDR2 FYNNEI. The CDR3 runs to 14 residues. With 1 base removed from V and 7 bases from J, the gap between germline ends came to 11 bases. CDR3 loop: CASSEGQAGQPQHF. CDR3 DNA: TGTGCCAGCAGTGAAGGACAGGCAGGGCAGCCCCAGCATTTT.

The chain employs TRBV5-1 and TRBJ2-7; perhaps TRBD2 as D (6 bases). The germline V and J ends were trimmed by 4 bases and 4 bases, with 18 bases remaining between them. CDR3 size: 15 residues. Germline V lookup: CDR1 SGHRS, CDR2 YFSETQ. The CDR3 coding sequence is TGCGCCAGCAGCCCCGCAACAACGGGGGATTACGAGCAGTACTTC. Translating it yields CASSPATTGDYEQYF.

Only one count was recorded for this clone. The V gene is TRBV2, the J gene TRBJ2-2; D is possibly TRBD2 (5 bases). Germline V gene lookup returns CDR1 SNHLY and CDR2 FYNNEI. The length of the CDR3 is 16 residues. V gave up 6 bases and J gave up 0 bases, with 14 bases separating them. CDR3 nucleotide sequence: TGTGCCAGCAGCGTCACCCGGCGGGCGAACACCGGGGAGCTGTTTTTT. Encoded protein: CASSVTRRANTGELFF.

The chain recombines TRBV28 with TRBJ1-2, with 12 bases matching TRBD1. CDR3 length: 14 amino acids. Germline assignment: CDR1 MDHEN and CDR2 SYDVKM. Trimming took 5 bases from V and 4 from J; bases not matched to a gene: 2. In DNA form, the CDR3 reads TGTGCCAGCAGTCTGGGACAGGGGGCCTATGGCTACACCTTC. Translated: CASSLGQGAYGYTF.

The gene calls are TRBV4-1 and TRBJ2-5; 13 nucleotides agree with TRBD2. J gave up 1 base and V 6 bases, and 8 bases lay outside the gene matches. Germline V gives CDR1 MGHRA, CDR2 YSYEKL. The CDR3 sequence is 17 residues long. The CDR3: CASRSTSGGPSQETQYF. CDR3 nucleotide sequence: TGCGCCAGCAGATCGACTAGCGGGGGGCCCTCCCAAGAGACCCAGTACTTC.

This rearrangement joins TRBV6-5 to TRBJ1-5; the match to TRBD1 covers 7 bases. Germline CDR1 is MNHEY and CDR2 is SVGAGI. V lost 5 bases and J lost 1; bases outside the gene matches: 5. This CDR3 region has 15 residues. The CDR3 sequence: CASSLGTASNQPQHF. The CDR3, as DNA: TGTGCCAGCAGTCTCGGGACAGCGAGCAATCAGCCCCAGCATTTT.

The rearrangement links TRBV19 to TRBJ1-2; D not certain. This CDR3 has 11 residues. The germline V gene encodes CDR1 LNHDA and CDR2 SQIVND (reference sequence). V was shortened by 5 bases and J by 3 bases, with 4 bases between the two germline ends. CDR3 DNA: TGTGCCAGTAGTCGAGACTATGGCTACACCTTC. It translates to CASSRDYGYTF.

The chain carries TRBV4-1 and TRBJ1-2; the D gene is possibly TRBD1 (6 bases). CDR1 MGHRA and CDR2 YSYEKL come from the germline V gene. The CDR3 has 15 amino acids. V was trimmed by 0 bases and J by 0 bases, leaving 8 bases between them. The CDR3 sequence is CASSQEGGANYGYTF. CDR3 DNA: TGCGCCAGCAGCCAAGAAGGGGGGGCTAACTATGGCTACACCTTC.

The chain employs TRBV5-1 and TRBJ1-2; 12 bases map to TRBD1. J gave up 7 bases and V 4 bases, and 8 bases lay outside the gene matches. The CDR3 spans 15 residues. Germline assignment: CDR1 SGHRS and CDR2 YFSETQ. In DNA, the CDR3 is TGCGCCAGCAGCACAGCGGGACAGGGGGCGTTTGGCTACACCTTC. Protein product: CASSTAGQGAFGYTF.

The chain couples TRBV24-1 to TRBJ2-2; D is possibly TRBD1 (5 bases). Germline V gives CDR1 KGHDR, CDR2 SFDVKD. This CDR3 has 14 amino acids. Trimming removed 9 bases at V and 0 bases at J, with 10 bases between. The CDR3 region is CATGHRSNTGELFF. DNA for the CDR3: TGTGCCACCGGACACCGATCGAACACCGGGGAGCTGTTTTTT.

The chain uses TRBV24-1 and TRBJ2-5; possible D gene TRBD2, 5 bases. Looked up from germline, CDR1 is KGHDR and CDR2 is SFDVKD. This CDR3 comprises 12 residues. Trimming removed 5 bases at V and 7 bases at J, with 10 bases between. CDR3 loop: CATSANGGTQYF. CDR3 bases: TGTGCCACCAGTGCCAACGGAGGGACCCAGTACTTC.

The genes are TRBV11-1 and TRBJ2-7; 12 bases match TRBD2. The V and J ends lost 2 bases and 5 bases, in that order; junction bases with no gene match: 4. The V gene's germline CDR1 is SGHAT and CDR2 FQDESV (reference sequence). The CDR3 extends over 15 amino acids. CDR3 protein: CASSLRTSGIDEQYF. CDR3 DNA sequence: TGTGCCAGCAGCTTAAGGACTAGCGGGATTGACGAGCAGTACTTC.

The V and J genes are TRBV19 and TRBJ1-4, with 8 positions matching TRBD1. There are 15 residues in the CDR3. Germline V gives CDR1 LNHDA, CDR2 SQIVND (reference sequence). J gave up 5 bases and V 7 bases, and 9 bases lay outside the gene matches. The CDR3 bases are TGTGCCAGTACGGGTGAAAGACAGGGGAATGAAAAACTGTTTTTT. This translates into CASTGERQGNEKLFF.

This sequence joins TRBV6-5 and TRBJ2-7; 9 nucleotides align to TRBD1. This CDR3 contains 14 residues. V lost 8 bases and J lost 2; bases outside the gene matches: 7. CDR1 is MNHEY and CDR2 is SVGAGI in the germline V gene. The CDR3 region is CASGGTGKAYEQYF. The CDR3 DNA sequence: TGTGCCAGCGGGGGGACAGGGAAGGCCTACGAGCAGTACTTC.